The source of this T cell receptor (beta chain) is a study of cytomegalovirus exposure and HLA in healthy donors. Overall study context: Early released data comprised 75 million to 100 million unique TCRs from HLA-typed donors.

With 60 Vbeta and 13 Jbeta primers, the PCR was carried out. Clones were sequenced by immunoSEQ multiplex PCR, and TCRdb holds only the in-frame ones, with some missing. This table lists 45,000 to 60,000 clones. Study-wide results and caveats: It was reported that TCR beta sequences correctly inferred the HLA-A and HLA-B alleles for most subjects. Analysis performed later found more than 15,000 TCR beta sequences associated with HLA alleles at 0.05 false discovery rate.

A remark on this clone: Its antigen is not known.

Germline CDR1 SGHVS, CDR2 FNYEAQ. V shed 5 bases and J shed 5 bases, with 12 bases lying between them. The CDR3 extends over 13 amino acids. J is TRBJ1-1 and V is TRBV7-6; tentatively, D is TRBD1 (5 bases). The clonotype was recovered from a male donor in good health and CMV-seronegative. The sequencing input was PBMCs. CDR3 protein: CASSQTGRTEAFF. Here the CDR3 DNA reads TGTGCCAGCAGCCAAACAGGCCGTACTGAAGCTTTCTTT. Drawing the rest from reference TRBV7-6 and TRBJ1-1, the complete variable domain is GAGVSQSPRYKVTKRGQDVALRCDPISGHVSLYWYRQALGQGPEFLTYFNYEAQQDKSGLPNDRFSAERPEGSISTLTIQRTEQRDSAMYRCASSQTGRTEAFFGQGTRLTVV.